The table lists the clone carrying this TCR beta chain with a few counts. Its antigen is still unknown. V dropped 7 bases and J dropped 7; count of bases not matched to a gene: 4. CDR1 and CDR2 from the germline V gene are MNHEY and SMNVEV (reference sequence). The CDR3 extends over 14 amino acids. In the PCR, 60 Vbeta and 13 Jbeta primers were used. Method: immunoSEQ multiplex PCR; TCRdb's copy keeps in-frame clones and lacks some. Of more than 100,000 clones in the sample, over 60% were seen once. The data were taken from a study of cytomegalovirus exposure and HLA in healthy donors. Study results and limitations: Sequencing depth across donors, presence/absence analyses assumed, was roughly uniform.

Sequences were obtained from PBMCs. The TCR sequence derives from a man in his late teens or twenties in good health and CMV-seronegative. This chain links TRBV27 with TRBJ1-6; 10 positions match TRBD1. The CDR3 region is CASKWTGGNSPLHF. The CDR3 bases are TGTGCCAGCAAATGGACAGGGGGGAATTCACCCCTCCACTTT.